This record concerns one TCR beta chain sequence. The antigen is not known. This sample was taken from a study of OX40 agonist ivuxolimab in advanced cancers. In germline, CDR1 is GTSNPN, CDR2 SVGIG (reference sequence). This CDR3 comprises 17 residues. V was pared by 0 bases and J by 6 bases, with 16 bases of the junction left unmatched. This table comes from immunoSEQ multiplex PCR, and its TCRdb copy is limited to in-frame clones, with some not included. The profile shows approximately 47,000 clones, almost 90% of them singletons. Study findings and constraints: Expanded clones belonging to CD8+ T cells outnumbered, on average, those of CD4+.

This TCR was recovered from an adult with an advanced solid tumor such as melanoma, head and neck, liver or kidney cancer. The chain recombines TRBV30 with TRBJ1-2; 7 bases are shared with TRBD1. The sequences come from CD4+ or CD8+ T cells sorted from blood, collected in a trial of the OX40 agonist ivuxolimab. The CDR3: CAWSVDNAQGVVDGYTF. DNA of the CDR3: TGTGCCTGGAGTGTAGATAATGCCCAGGGGGTAGTCGATGGCTACACCTTC.